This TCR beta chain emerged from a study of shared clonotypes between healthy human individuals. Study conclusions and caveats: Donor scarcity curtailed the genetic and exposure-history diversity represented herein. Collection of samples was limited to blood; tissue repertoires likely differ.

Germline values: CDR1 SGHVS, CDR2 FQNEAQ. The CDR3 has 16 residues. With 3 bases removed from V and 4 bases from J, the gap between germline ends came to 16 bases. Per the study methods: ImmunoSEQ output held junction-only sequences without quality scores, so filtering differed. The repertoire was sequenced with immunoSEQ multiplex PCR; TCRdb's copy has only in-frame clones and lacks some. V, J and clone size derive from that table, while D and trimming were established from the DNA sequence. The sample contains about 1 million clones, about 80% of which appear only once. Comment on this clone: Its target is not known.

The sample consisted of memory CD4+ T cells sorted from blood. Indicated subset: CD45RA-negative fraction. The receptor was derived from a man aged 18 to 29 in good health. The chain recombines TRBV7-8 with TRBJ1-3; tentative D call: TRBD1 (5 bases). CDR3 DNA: TGTGCCAGCAGCTTTGGCGGTTCGGGGCTCGGAAACACCATATATTTT. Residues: CASSFGGSGLGNTIYF.